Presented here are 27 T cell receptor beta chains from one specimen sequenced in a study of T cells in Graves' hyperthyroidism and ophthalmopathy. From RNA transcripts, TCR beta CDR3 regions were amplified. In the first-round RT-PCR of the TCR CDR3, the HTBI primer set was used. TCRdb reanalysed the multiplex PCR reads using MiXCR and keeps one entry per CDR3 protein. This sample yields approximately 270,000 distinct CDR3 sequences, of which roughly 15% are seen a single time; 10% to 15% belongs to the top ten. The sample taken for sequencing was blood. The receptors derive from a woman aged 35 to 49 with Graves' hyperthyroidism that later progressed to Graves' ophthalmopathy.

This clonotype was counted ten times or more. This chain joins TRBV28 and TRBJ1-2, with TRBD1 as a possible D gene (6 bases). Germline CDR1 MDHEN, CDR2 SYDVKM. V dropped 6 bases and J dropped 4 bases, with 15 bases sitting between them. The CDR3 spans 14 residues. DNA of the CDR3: TGTGCCAGCAGCGCTATGGGCAGGGGCTATGGCTACACCTTC. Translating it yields CASSAMGRGYGYTF.

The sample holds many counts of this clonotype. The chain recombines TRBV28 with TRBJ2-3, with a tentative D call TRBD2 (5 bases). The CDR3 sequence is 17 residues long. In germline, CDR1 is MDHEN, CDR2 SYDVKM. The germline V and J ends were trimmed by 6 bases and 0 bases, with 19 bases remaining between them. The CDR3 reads CASSRGAGHSSTDTQYF. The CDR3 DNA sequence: TGTGCCAGCAGCCGGGGTGCGGGTCACTCTAGCACAGATACGCAGTATTTT.

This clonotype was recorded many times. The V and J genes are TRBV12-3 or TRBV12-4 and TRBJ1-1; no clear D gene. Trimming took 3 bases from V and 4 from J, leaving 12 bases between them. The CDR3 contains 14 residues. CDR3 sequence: CASSLGTLITEAFF. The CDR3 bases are TGTGCCAGCAGTTTGGGCACGTTGATCACTGAAGCTTTCTTT.

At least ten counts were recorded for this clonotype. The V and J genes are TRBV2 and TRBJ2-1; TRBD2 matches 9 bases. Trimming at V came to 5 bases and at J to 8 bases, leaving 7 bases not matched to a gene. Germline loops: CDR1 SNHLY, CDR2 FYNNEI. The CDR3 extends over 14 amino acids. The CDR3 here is CASSSIAGDYEQFF. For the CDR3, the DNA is TGTGCCAGCAGTAGTATAGCGGGAGATTATGAGCAGTTCTTC.

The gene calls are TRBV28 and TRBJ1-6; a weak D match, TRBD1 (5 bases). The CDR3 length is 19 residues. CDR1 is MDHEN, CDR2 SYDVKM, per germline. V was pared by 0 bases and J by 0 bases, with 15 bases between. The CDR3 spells CASSLWGERLGSYNSPLHF. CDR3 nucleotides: TGTGCCAGCAGTTTATGGGGGGAGAGACTGGGCTCCTATAATTCACCCCTCCACTTT.

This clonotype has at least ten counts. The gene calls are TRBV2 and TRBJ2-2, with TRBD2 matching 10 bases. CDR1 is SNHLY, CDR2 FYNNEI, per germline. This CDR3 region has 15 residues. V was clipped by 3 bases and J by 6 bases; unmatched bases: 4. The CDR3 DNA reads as TGTGCCAGCAGTGAGGGACTAGCGATATCCGGGGAGCTGTTTTTT. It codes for CASSEGLAISGELFF.

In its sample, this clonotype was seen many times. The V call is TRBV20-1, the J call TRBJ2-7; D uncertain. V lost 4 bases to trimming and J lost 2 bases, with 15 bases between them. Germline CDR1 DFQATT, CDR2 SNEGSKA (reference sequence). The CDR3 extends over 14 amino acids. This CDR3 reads CSAIGGPYPYEQYF. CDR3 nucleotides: TGCAGTGCTATAGGTGGGCCATACCCCTACGAGCAGTACTTC.

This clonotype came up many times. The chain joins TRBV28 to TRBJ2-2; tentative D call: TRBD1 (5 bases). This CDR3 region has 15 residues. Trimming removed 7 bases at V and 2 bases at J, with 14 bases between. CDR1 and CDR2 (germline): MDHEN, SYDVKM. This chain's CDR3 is CASTLGQGNTGELFF. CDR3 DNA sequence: TGTGCCAGCACCCTGGGGCAGGGTAACACCGGGGAGCTGTTTTTT. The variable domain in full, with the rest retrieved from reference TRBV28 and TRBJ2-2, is DVKVTQSSRYLVKRTGEKVFLECVQDMDHENMFWYRQDPGLGLRLIYFSYDVKMKEKGDIPEGYSVSREKKERFSLILESASTNQTSMYLCASTLGQGNTGELFFGEGSRLTVL.

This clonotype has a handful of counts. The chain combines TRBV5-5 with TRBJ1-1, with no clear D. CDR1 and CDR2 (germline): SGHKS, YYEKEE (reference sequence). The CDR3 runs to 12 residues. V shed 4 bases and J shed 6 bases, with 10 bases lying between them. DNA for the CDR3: TGTGCCAGCAGCGGGCTGACTGCTGAAGCTTTCTTT. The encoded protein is CASSGLTAEAFF.

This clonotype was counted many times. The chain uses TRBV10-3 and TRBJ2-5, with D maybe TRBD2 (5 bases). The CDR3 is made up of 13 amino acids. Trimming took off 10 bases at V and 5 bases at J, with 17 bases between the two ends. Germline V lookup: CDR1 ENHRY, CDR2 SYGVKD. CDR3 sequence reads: CATATSPGETQYF. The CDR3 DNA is TGTGCCACCGCCACTTCTCCGGGGGAGACCCAGTACTTC.

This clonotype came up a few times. The CDR3 protein is CAWSWVAYNEQFF. CDR3 nucleotide sequence: TGTGCCTGGAGTTGGGTAGCATACAATGAGCAGTTCTTC. The gene calls are TRBV30 and TRBJ2-1; the D is unclear. The CDR3 sequence is 13 residues long. Germline CDR1 is GTSNPN and CDR2 is SVGIG (reference sequence). The V end lost 2 bases, the J end lost 4 bases, and 9 bases lay between the germline ends.

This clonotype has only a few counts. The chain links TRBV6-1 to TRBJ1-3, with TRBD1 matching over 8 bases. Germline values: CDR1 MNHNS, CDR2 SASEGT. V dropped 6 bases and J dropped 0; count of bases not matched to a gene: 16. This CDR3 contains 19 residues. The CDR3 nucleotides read TGTGCCAGCAGCTTACATCGGGGGACAGGCGCTTCCTCTGGAAACACCATATATTTT. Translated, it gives CASSLHRGTGASSGNTIYF.

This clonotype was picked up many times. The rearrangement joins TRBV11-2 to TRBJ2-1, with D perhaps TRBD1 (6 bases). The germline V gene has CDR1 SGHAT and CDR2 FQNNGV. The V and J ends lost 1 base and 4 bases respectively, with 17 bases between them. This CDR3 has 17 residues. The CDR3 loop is CASSLAGTRGFYNEQFF. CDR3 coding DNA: TGTGCCAGCAGCTTAGCAGGGACAAGGGGCTTTTACAATGAGCAGTTCTTC.

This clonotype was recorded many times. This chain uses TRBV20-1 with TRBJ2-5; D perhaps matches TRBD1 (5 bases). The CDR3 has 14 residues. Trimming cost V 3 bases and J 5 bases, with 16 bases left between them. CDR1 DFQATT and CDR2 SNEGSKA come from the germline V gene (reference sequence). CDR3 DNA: TGCAGTGCTAGTGCGCCCAGGGCCGGCGAGACCCAGTACTTC. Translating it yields CSASAPRAGETQYF.

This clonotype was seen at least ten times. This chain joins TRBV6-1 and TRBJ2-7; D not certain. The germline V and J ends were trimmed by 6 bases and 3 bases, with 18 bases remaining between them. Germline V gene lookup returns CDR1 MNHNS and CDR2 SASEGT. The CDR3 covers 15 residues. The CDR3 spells CASSPVELGYYEQYF. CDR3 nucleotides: TGTGCCAGCAGCCCCGTGGAGCTGGGTTACTACGAGCAGTACTTC.

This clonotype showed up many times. CDR3: CASSLEDRSNEKLFF. The DNA for the CDR3 is TGTGCCAGCAGCTTAGAAGACAGATCTAATGAAAAACTGTTTTTT. This sequence joins TRBV7-6 and TRBJ1-4, with a tentative D call TRBD1 (5 bases). The V gene's germline CDR1 is SGHVS and CDR2 FNYEAQ. CDR3 size: 15 residues. The V end was cut by 1 base, the J end by 3 bases, with 9 bases between.

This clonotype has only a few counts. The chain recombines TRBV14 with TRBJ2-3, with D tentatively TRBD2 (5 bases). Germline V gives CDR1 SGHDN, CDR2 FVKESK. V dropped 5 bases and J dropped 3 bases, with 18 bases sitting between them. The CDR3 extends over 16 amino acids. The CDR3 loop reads CASSEGRMVGTDTQYF. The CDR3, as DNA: TGTGCCAGCAGCGAGGGCAGGATGGTTGGGACAGATACGCAGTATTTT. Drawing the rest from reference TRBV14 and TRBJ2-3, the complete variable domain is EAGVTQFPSHSVIEKGQTVTLRCDPISGHDNLYWYRRVMGKEIKFLLHFVKESKQDESGMPNNRFLAERTGGTYSTLKVQPAELEDSGVYFCASSEGRMVGTDTQYFGPGTRLTVL.

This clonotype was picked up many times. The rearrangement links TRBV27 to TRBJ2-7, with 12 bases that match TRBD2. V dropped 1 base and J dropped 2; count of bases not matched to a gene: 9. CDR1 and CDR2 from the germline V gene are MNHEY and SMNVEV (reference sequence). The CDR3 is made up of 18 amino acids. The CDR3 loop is CASSLFGAGTSGPYEQYF. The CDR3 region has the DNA TGTGCCAGCAGTTTATTCGGGGCCGGGACTAGCGGGCCCTACGAGCAGTACTTC.

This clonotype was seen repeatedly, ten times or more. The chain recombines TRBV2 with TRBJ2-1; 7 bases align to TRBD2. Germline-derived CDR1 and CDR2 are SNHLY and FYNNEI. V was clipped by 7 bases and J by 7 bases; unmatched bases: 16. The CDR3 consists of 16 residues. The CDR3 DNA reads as TGTGCCAGCACTTCAAGAGGAGGGAGGGTCAAAAATGAGCAGTTCTTC. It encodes CASTSRGGRVKNEQFF.

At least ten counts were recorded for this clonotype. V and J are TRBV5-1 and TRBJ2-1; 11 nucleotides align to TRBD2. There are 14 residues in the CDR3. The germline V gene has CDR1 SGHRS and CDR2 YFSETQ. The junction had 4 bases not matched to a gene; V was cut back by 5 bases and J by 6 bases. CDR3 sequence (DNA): TGCGCCAGCAGGCGCACTAGCGGGAGCAATGAGCAGTTCTTC. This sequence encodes CASRRTSGSNEQFF.

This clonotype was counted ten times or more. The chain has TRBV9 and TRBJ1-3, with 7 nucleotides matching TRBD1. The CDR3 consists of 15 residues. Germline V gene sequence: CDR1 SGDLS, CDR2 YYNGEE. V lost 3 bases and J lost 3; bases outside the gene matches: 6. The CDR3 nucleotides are TGTGCCAGCAGCGACACGGGACAGCTTGGAAACACCATATATTTT. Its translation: CASSDTGQLGNTIYF.

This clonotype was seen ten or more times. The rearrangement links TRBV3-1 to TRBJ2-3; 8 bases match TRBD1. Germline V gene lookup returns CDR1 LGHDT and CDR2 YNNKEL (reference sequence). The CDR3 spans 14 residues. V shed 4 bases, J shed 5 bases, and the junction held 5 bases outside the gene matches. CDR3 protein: CASSRRQGRDTQYF. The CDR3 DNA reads TGTGCCAGCAGCCGGAGACAGGGGAGAGATACGCAGTATTTT.

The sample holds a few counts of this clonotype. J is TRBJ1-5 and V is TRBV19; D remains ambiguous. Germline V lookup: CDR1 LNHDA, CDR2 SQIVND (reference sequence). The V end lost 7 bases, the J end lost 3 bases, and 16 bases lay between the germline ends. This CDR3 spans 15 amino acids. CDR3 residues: CASNFGSLHNQPQHF. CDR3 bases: TGTGCCAGTAACTTTGGGTCCCTACACAATCAGCCCCAGCATTTT.

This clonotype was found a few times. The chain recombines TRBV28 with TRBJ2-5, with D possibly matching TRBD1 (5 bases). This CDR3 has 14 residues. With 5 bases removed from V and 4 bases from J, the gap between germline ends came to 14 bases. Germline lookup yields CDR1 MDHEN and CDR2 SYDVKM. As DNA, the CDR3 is TGTGCCAGCAGTCCCCGGACAAGGGCAGAGACCCAGTACTTC. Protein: CASSPRTRAETQYF.

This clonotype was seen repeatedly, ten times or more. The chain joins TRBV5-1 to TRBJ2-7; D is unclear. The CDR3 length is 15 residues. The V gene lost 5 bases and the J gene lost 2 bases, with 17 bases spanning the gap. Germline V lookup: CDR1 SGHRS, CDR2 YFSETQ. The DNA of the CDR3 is TGCGCCAGCAGGCGGTACAAGGAGCCTCCCTACGAGCAGTACTTC. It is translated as CASRRYKEPPYEQYF.

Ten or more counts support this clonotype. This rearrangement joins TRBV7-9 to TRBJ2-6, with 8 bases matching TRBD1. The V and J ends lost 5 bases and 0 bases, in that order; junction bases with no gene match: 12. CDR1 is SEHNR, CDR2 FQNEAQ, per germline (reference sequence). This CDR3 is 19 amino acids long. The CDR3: CASSAGTRDRSSGANVLTF. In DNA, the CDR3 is TGTGCCAGCAGCGCCGGGACCCGGGACAGGAGCTCTGGGGCCAACGTCCTGACTTTC.

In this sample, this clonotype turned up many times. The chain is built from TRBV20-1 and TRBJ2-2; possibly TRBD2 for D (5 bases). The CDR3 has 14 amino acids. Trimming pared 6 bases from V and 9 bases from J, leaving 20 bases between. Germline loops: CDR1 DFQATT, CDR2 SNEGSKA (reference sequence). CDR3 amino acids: CSAHHGLPKRELFF. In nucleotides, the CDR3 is TGCAGTGCCCACCATGGACTTCCCAAGAGGGAGCTGTTTTTT.